The 7 T cell receptor beta chains below were found in one sample sequenced in a study of CD8+CD57+ T cells in acquired aplastic anemia. Whoever was chosen for sequencing had shown CD8+CD57+ cell expansion by flow cytometry. Genomic DNA was employed as the template in profiling TCR beta VDJ and CDR3. TCRdb reprocessed the reads via MiXCR and lists one record per CDR3 protein. The sample has roughly 290,000 distinct CDR3 sequences, under 65% seen once. Sequencing was done on a sample of sorted CD4+, CD8+, or CD8+CD57+ T cells (not recorded which) from PBMCs. The receptors come from a human donor with aplastic anemia.

The chain is built from TRBV7-6 and TRBJ1-1, with D maybe TRBD1 (6 bases). Germline CDR1 is SGHVS and CDR2 is FNYEAQ. The CDR3 runs to 15 residues. V was clipped by 0 bases and J by 5 bases, with 13 bases between them. CDR3 sequence reads: CASSLAQGLWTEAFF. CDR3 sequence (DNA): TGTGCCAGCAGCTTAGCGCAGGGGTTGTGGACTGAAGCTTTCTTT.

This clonotype came up many times. The chain couples TRBV10-3 to TRBJ2-3; TRBD2 matches 9 bases. Germline V gene sequence: CDR1 ENHRY, CDR2 SYGVKD. This CDR3 region has 15 residues. The V and J ends lost 5 bases and 4 bases, in that order; junction bases with no gene match: 7. In DNA, the CDR3 is TGTGCCATCAGTCCCGGGACTAGCAGCGCAGATACGCAGTATTTT. The encoded protein is CAISPGTSSADTQYF.

The chain recombines TRBV7-3 with TRBJ2-3; no firm D call. Germline CDR1 SGHTA, CDR2 FQGTGA. This CDR3 contains 12 residues. Trimming pared 5 bases from V and 7 bases from J, leaving 10 bases between. CDR3 amino acids: CASSAGLNTQYF. The DNA for the CDR3 is TGTGCCAGCAGCGCCGGCCTAAATACGCAGTATTTT. Combining the CDR3 with reference TRBV7-3 and TRBJ2-3 gives the whole variable domain GAGVSQTPSNKVTEKGKYVELRCDPISGHTALYWYRQSLGQGPEFLIYFQGTGAADDSGLPNDRFFAVRPEGSVSTLKIQRTERGDSAVYLCASSAGLNTQYFGPGTRLTVL.

This clonotype was counted only a few times. The chain uses TRBV5-1 and TRBJ2-5, with no clear D. The germline gives CDR1 SGHRS, CDR2 YFSETQ. Trimming stripped 5 bases from V and 0 bases from J, with 8 bases between. The CDR3 extends over 13 amino acids. CDR3 bases: TGCGCCAGCAGGGACGTGTACCAAGAGACCCAGTACTTC. This sequence encodes CASRDVYQETQYF.

J is TRBJ2-3 and V is TRBV20-1, with TRBD2 matching 7 bases. Germline CDR1 and CDR2: DFQATT and SNEGSKA (reference sequence). The J segment lost 3 bases and the V segment lost 1 base, leaving 7 bases of the junction unmatched. The CDR3 extends over 15 amino acids. CDR3 in amino acids: CSARASGLPTDTQYF. CDR3 bases: TGCAGTGCTAGAGCTAGCGGTTTGCCGACAGATACGCAGTATTTT.

This chain joins TRBV20-1 and TRBJ1-1, with D uncertain. The CDR3 contains 14 residues. Germline V gives CDR1 DFQATT, CDR2 SNEGSKA (reference sequence). V was shortened by 3 bases and J by 1 base, with 12 bases between the two germline ends. The CDR3 DNA reads TGCAGTGCTAGTCGGAACAGAGGGAACACTGAAGCTTTCTTT. This translates into CSASRNRGNTEAFF.

The V and J genes are TRBV7-3 and TRBJ2-1, with 7 bases that match TRBD1. CDR1 SGHTA and CDR2 FQGTGA come from the germline V gene. The CDR3 spans 15 residues. With 2 bases clipped from V and 5 bases from J, the junction kept 6 bases outside the gene matches. CDR3 sequence (DNA): TGTGCCAGCAGCTTATTGGGGACAGTTAACAATGAGCAGTTCTTC. Protein sequence: CASSLLGTVNNEQFF.